These 22 T cell receptor beta chains share one sample of origin, sequenced in a study of human T cells and chemical hapten exposure. One entry per CDR3 protein results from TCRdb running MiXCR on the RACE reads. The data hold about 180,000 distinct CDR3 sequences, with more than 25% observed a single time. Time point of the sample: pre-sensitization, week 0. Treatment reported: therapeutic diphenylcyclopropenone sensitization with weekly scalp DPC. The source was whole blood, collected in connection with sensitization to the hapten diphenylcyclopropenone (DPC). These receptors all stem from a woman aged 25-40 years with alopecia areata. Some clones in this sample may be carry-over from other donors' samples.

This clonotype occurred a few times. This chain connects TRBV3-1 to TRBJ2-7, with D possibly matching TRBD2 (6 bases). Germline V gene lookup returns CDR1 LGHDT and CDR2 YNNKEL (reference sequence). The CDR3 spans 15 residues. Trimming removed 0 bases from V and 3 bases from J, with 12 bases in between. CDR3 protein: CASSQDWRVSYEQYF. Written as DNA, the CDR3 is TGTGCCAGCAGCCAAGATTGGAGGGTCAGCTACGAGCAGTACTTC.

The V gene is TRBV6-2 or TRBV6-3, the J gene TRBJ2-3; 11 positions agree with TRBD2. The CDR3 extends over 20 amino acids. The V segment lost 2 bases and the J segment 0 bases; nucleotides outside the gene matches: 13. CDR1 and CDR2 (germline): MNHEY, SVGEGT. CDR3 residues: CASSYPRSGTSGLSTDTQYF. In nucleotides, the CDR3 is TGTGCCAGCAGTTACCCACGGTCCGGGACTAGCGGCCTGAGCACAGATACGCAGTATTTT.

Only a few counts were recorded for this clonotype. The chain recombines TRBV28 with TRBJ1-2, with TRBD1 matching over 8 bases. The CDR3 runs to 14 residues. V was pared by 6 bases and J by 6 bases, with 9 bases of the junction left unmatched. The germline CDR1 and CDR2 sequences are MDHEN and SYDVKM. The CDR3 sequence: CASRSRTGLHGYTF. The DNA of the CDR3 is TGTGCCAGCAGATCCCGGACAGGGCTGCATGGCTACACCTTC.

CDR3 nucleotide sequence: TGTGCCAGCAGTTATCAGAGACAGGCGCCTGAAAAACTGTTTTTT. Translating it yields CASSYQRQAPEKLFF. J is TRBJ1-4 and V is TRBV6-2 or TRBV6-3; D is possibly TRBD1 (6 bases). V shed 3 bases and J shed 7 bases, with 15 bases lying between them. Germline lookup yields CDR1 MNHEY and CDR2 SVGEGT. The length of the CDR3 is 15 residues.

In regard to this clonotype: A read error may produce the germline difference seen at one junction end. The gene calls are TRBV20-1 and TRBJ1-2; 7 positions agree with TRBD1. Germline CDR1 and CDR2: DFQATT and SNEGSKA (reference sequence). This CDR3 is built from 14 residues. For the CDR3, the DNA is TGCAGTGCTAGAGGACAGGGCAGAAACTATGGCCACACCTTC. Translation gives CSARGQGRNYGHTF.

The chain combines TRBV19 with TRBJ1-5, with D possibly being TRBD1 (5 bases). The germline V gene encodes CDR1 LNHDA and CDR2 SQIVND (reference sequence). The CDR3 consists of 13 residues. Trimming took off 3 bases at V and 7 bases at J, with 10 bases between the two ends. This CDR3 reads CASSINHRQPQHF. The CDR3 DNA is TGTGCCAGTAGTATCAATCACAGGCAGCCCCAGCATTTT.

The rearrangement links TRBV7-2 to TRBJ2-1; 9 bases are a match to TRBD2. The germline CDR1 and CDR2 sequences are SGHTA and FQGNSA. With 5 bases clipped from V and 7 bases from J, the junction kept 9 bases outside the gene matches. The CDR3 sequence is 15 residues long. The CDR3 sequence is CASSQGGSGRNEQFF. DNA for the CDR3: TGTGCCAGCAGCCAAGGGGGTAGCGGGAGAAATGAGCAGTTCTTC.

This clonotype was detected only a few times. The rearrangement links TRBV11-3 to TRBJ1-1, with TRBD1 identical over 12 bases. CDR3 length: 16 residues. Germline V gives CDR1 SGHNT, CDR2 YENEEA. With 4 bases clipped from V and 0 bases from J, the junction kept 3 bases outside the gene matches. CDR3 sequence: CASSSRDRGLNTEAFF. The CDR3, as DNA: TGTGCCAGCAGCTCCCGGGACAGGGGGCTGAACACTGAAGCTTTCTTT. The full variable domain, rest sourced from reference TRBV11-3 and TRBJ1-1, is EAGVVQSPRYKIIEKKQPVAFWCNPISGHNTLYWYLQNLGQGPELLIRYENEEAVDDSQLPKDRFSAERLKGVDSTLKIQPAELGDSAVYLCASSSRDRGLNTEAFFGQGTRLTVV.

The rearrangement links TRBV28 to TRBJ2-1; perhaps D is TRBD1 or TRBD2 (5 bases each). V was clipped by 6 bases and J by 5 bases, with 14 bases between them. This CDR3 contains 14 residues. CDR1 and CDR2 from the germline V gene are MDHEN and SYDVKM. The CDR3 protein is CASSWGSTHNEQFF. CDR3 coding DNA: TGTGCCAGCAGCTGGGGGAGTACCCACAATGAGCAGTTCTTC.

The J gene is TRBJ2-2, the V gene TRBV28; the D is unclear. CDR1 and CDR2 (germline): MDHEN, SYDVKM. The CDR3 is 12 amino acids. V lost 2 bases and J 7 bases, leaving 5 bases between the germline ends. CDR3: CASSLAIGELFF. The CDR3, as DNA: TGTGCCAGCAGTTTAGCGATCGGGGAGCTGTTTTTT.

A single count supports this clonotype. Here the CDR3 reads CASSPGTGAKNIQYF. In DNA form, the CDR3 reads TGCGCCAGCAGCCCCGGGACAGGGGCCAAAAACATTCAGTACTTC. V gene TRBV5-1 combines with J gene TRBJ2-4; TRBD1 matches 9 bases. Germline V gene lookup returns CDR1 SGHRS and CDR2 YFSETQ. V dropped 4 bases and J dropped 1; count of bases not matched to a gene: 3. The CDR3 contains 15 residues.

This sequence joins TRBV4-2 and TRBJ1-6, with 7 nucleotides matching TRBD1. V lost 6 bases, J lost 6 bases, and 11 bases stayed unmatched. This CDR3 is 16 amino acids long. Germline CDR1 is LGHNA and CDR2 is YNFKEQ. The CDR3 protein is CASSPSTGTFNSPLHF. CDR3 in DNA: TGTGCCAGCAGTCCCTCGACAGGGACATTTAATTCACCCCTCCACTTT.

The J gene is TRBJ1-6, the V gene TRBV2; no firm D call. Per the germline V gene, CDR1 is SNHLY and CDR2 is FYNNEI. The V end lost 4 bases, the J end lost 10 bases, and 8 bases lay between the germline ends. The CDR3 loop spans 12 amino acids. The CDR3 nucleotides are TGTGCCAGCAGTGGTTCTGTCTCACCCCTCCACTTT. This gives the protein CASSGSVSPLHF. Complete variable domain (other parts from reference TRBV2 and TRBJ1-6): EPEVTQTPSHQVTQMGQEVILRCVPISNHLYFYWYRQILGQKVEFLVSFYNNEISEKSEIFDDQFSVERPDGSNFTLKIRSTKLEDSAMYFCASSGSVSPLHFGNGTRLTVT.

This chain joins TRBV27 and TRBJ2-3, with D perhaps matching TRBD1 or TRBD2 (5 bases each). V lost 8 bases, J lost 14 bases, and 17 bases lay in between. This CDR3 contains 11 residues. The germline gives CDR1 MNHEY, CDR2 SMNVEV (reference sequence). The CDR3 bases are TGTGCCAGCGGAAATTGGGACCATCGGTATTTT. This gives the protein CASGNWDHRYF.

This clonotype was observed a handful of times. The V and J genes are TRBV20-1 and TRBJ1-1; D remains unclear. Between the trimmed V and J ends, which lost 6 bases and 6 bases, there was a span of 11 bases. The CDR3 consists of 11 residues. CDR1 DFQATT and CDR2 SNEGSKA come from the germline V gene (reference sequence). CDR3 residues: CSAGSPAEAFF. In DNA, the CDR3 is TGCAGTGCAGGGAGTCCGGCTGAAGCTTTCTTT.

This clonotype has only a few counts. Here the CDR3 reads CSVDGGNTGELFF. In nucleotides, the CDR3 is TGCAGCGTTGACGGGGGAAACACCGGGGAGCTGTTTTTT. This rearrangement joins TRBV29-1 to TRBJ2-2, with D possibly matching TRBD2 (6 bases). Trimming cost V 3 bases and J 2 bases, with 7 bases left between them. The germline gives CDR1 SQVTM, CDR2 ANQGSEA. The CDR3 runs 13 residues.

The V gene is TRBV4-1, the J gene TRBJ2-1, with a tentative D call TRBD1 (5 bases). Germline lookup yields CDR1 MGHRA and CDR2 YSYEKL. The V end was cut by 3 bases, the J end by 4 bases, with 13 bases between. CDR3 size: 15 residues. DNA for the CDR3: TGCGCCAGCAGCCACACAGGTCTCGATTACAATGAGCAGTTCTTC. Translating gives CASSHTGLDYNEQFF.

This clonotype has only a few counts. The genes are TRBV28 and TRBJ2-7; no definite D call. Germline CDR1 reads MDHEN; CDR2 reads SYDVKM. The V end lost 9 bases, the J end lost 2 bases, and 11 bases lay between the germline ends. The CDR3 consists of 12 residues. The CDR3 loop reads CASQVFPYEQYF. The CDR3 DNA is TGTGCCAGTCAGGTATTCCCCTACGAGCAGTACTTC.

In this sample, this clonotype turned up a few times. V is TRBV29-1 and J is TRBJ2-7; TRBD1 matches at 8 bases. Losses at the gene ends were 4 bases for V and 5 bases for J; bases not matched to a gene: 13. The CDR3 consists of 15 residues. Germline lookup yields CDR1 SQVTM and CDR2 ANQGSEA. The CDR3 DNA is TGCAGCGTTGTTAGCCCAGGGGGCCTATCGGACGAGCAGTACTTC. As protein: CSVVSPGGLSDEQYF.

The rearrangement links TRBV28 to TRBJ1-4; D gene ambiguous. Germline V CDR1 and CDR2: MDHEN, SYDVKM. The germline V and J ends were trimmed by 5 bases and 8 bases, with 24 bases remaining between them. CDR3 length equals 17 residues. CDR3 loop: CASSPIGYRDSEEKLFF. The CDR3 DNA follows: TGTGCCAGCAGTCCCATTGGGTACCGGGATTCAGAAGAAAAACTGTTTTTT. The complete variable domain, with remaining parts taken from reference TRBV28 and TRBJ1-4, reads DVKVTQSSRYLVKRTGEKVFLECVQDMDHENMFWYRQDPGLGLRLIYFSYDVKMKEKGDIPEGYSVSREKKERFSLILESASTNQTSMYLCASSPIGYRDSEEKLFFGSGTQLSVL.

This clonotype has more than one count but fewer than ten. CDR3 sequence: CASSFLAGELFF. CDR3 in DNA: TGTGCCAGCAGTTTTTTGGCCGGGGAGCTGTTTTTT. This chain connects TRBV12-3 or TRBV12-4 to TRBJ2-2; D remains ambiguous. CDR3 length: 12 amino acids. Trimming removed 3 bases at V and 6 bases at J, with 5 bases between.

This chain joins TRBV29-1 and TRBJ2-7; TRBD1 matches at 7 bases. This CDR3 has 12 residues. Germline V CDR1 and CDR2: SQVTM, ANQGSEA. V lost 3 bases, J lost 6 bases, and 5 bases stayed unmatched. The CDR3 reads CSVEATGVEQYF. The CDR3, as DNA: TGCAGCGTTGAGGCTACAGGGGTCGAGCAGTACTTC.